One and the same sample provided the 6 T cell receptor beta chains below, sequenced in a study of beta chain features in type 1 diabetes. Overall study findings and caveats: Type 1 diabetes patients showed a moderate but significant shortening of TCRB CDR3s in all four CD4+ subsets.

These receptors lack a known antigen. The investigators reverse transcribed all of the isolated RNA, so they sequenced expressed TCRB transcripts. Profiled with immunoSEQ multiplex PCR; TCRdb holds only in-frame clones, not every one. The sample includes some 700,000 clones, 13% of them seen just once. Sequences were obtained from naive CD4+ T cells from blood. The source of these receptors is a man between 18 and 29 years old with type 1 diabetes.

The chain links TRBV5-1 to TRBJ2-3; weak D call: TRBD2 (5 bases). The CDR3 is 13 amino acids. Germline values: CDR1 SGHRS, CDR2 YFSETQ. V was shortened by 0 bases and J by 9 bases, with 11 bases between the two germline ends. The CDR3 DNA follows: TGCGCCAGCAGCTTGGCCGGTACGGGGACGCAGTATTTT. Residues: CASSLAGTGTQYF. Supplemented by reference TRBV5-1 and TRBJ2-3, the full variable domain reads KAGVTQTPRYLIKTRGQQVTLSCSPISGHRSVSWYQQTPGQGLQFLFEYFSETQRNKGNFPGRFSGRQFSNSRSEMNVSTLELGDSALYLCASSLAGTGTQYFGPGTRLTVL.

This clone occurred a few times. The chain recombines TRBV30 with TRBJ2-1, with 7 bases aligning to TRBD1. With V trimmed by 4 bases and J by 0 bases, 3 bases remained unmatched. The CDR3 consists of 14 residues. The germline V gene encodes CDR1 GTSNPN and CDR2 SVGIG (reference sequence). The CDR3 loop is CAWKGQSSYNEQFF. CDR3 coding DNA: TGTGCCTGGAAGGGACAGAGCTCCTACAATGAGCAGTTCTTC.

The chain joins TRBV19 to TRBJ1-2; 10 bases agree with TRBD1. The CDR3 sequence is 17 residues long. V shed 5 bases and J 2 bases; nucleotides not matched to a gene: 11. Germline assignment: CDR1 LNHDA and CDR2 SQIVND (reference sequence). CDR3 protein: CASSLSGQGVTNYGYTF. DNA of the CDR3: TGTGCCAGTAGTCTCTCAGGACAGGGGGTGACGAACTATGGCTACACCTTC.

Here the CDR3 DNA reads TGCGCCAGCAGCCCGGAACAGGGGGCGGATCAGCCCCAGCATTTT. This encodes CASSPEQGADQPQHF. This chain links TRBV5-1 with TRBJ1-5, with 9 nucleotides matching TRBD1. The CDR3 consists of 15 residues. With 4 bases clipped from V and 5 bases from J, the junction kept 7 bases outside the gene matches. Germline loops: CDR1 SGHRS, CDR2 YFSETQ.

This clone has more than one count but fewer than ten. The J gene is TRBJ2-5, the V gene TRBV6-5; 7 bases align to TRBD1. The V and J ends lost 6 bases and 3 bases, in that order; junction bases with no gene match: 4. The germline CDR1 and CDR2 sequences are MNHEY and SVGAGI. The CDR3 length is 13 residues. DNA for the CDR3: TGTGCCAGCAGGGGGACAGCCAAAGAGACCCAGTACTTC. It translates to CASRGTAKETQYF.

V usage is TRBV9 and J usage is TRBJ1-2, with D tentatively TRBD1 (5 bases). Germline-derived CDR1 and CDR2 are SGDLS and YYNGEE. V dropped 5 bases and J dropped 8 bases, with 16 bases sitting between them. CDR3 length equals 13 residues. Here the CDR3 DNA reads TGTGCCAGCAGAAAGGGGACTGGGGGAGGCTACACCTTC. Its translation: CASRKGTGGGYTF.